This T cell receptor (beta chain) was obtained from a study of T cell repertoires in cytomegalovirus infection. Study at large: Public TCR beta signatures marked donors with CMV infection and the matching HLA.

Germline CDR1 SGHVS, CDR2 FNYEAQ. The length of the CDR3 is 12 residues. Trimming left V 5 bases short and J 4 bases short, with 8 bases between. The study, taken as a whole, reports: Cumulated frequencies of public TCR beta families served to identify carriers of CMV plus the relevant HLA. The response measured ex vivo was dominated by TCR beta clonotypes (HLA-C-restricted and CMV-specific).

This clonotype came up a few times. No antigen is known for it. Each CDR3 protein is one row after TCRdb ran MiXCR on the reads. The top ten clones hold 12% to 15% of a sample with about 450,000 distinct CDR3 sequences, around 32% of them seen once. Sequenced: PBMCs. V usage is TRBV7-6 and J usage is TRBJ2-5, with D unresolved. This sequence originates from a human donor in good health (CMV status not recorded). Some clones in this sample may be carry-over from other donors' samples. The chain's CDR3 is CASSQRRETQYF. As DNA, the CDR3 is TGTGCCAGCAGCCAACGGCGAGAGACCCAGTACTTC.